A selection of T cell receptor beta chains follows, all from one sample in a study of cytomegalovirus exposure and HLA in healthy donors. Profiling relied on immunoSEQ multiplex PCR, and the TCRdb table lists in-frame clones only, not all of them. This sample contains approximately 72,000 clones. Sequencing was performed on PBMCs. The receptors come from a middle-aged woman in good health and CMV-seropositive. Each CDR3 is given with its conserved first and last residue. D genes are given only for firm matches.

j_call,v_call,d_call,cdr3_length,cdr3_nt,cdr3_aa
TRBJ2-2,TRBV18,NA,14,TGTGCCAGCTCACCAGGGCAGGGTACCGGGGAGCTGTTTTTT,CASSPGQGTGELFF
TRBJ2-2,TRBV10-3,TRBD1,13,TGTGCCATGAACGGACAGGAACACGGGGAGCTGTTTTTT,CAMNGQEHGELFF
TRBJ1-2,TRBV5-1,NA,14,TGCGCCAGCAGCTTAGGTGGAGCTAACTATGGCTACACCTTC,CASSLGGANYGYTF
TRBJ1-5,TRBV23-1,NA,13,TGCGCCAGCAGTCAACCAGACAATCAGCCCCAGCATTTT,CASSQPDNQPQHF
TRBJ2-2,TRBV18,TRBD2,17,TGTGCCAGCTCACCACGACCCAGCGGGGCGAACACCGGGGAGCTGTTTTTT,CASSPRPSGANTGELFF
TRBJ1-1,TRBV6-5,NA,13,TGTGCCAGCAGTTACGGTCGGGGCACTGAAGCTTTCTTT,CASSYGRGTEAFF
TRBJ2-7,TRBV27,NA,14,TGTGCCAGCAGTCCAAGGGGGAATAGGTACGAGCAGTACTTC,CASSPRGNRYEQYF
TRBJ1-5,TRBV7-3,NA,14,TGTGCCAGCAGGTCCCACCAGGCTAATCAGCCCCAGCATTTT,CASRSHQANQPQHF
TRBJ2-5,TRBV9,TRBD1,14,TGTGCCAGCAGCCCGACAGGGGGCTATGAGACCCAGTACTTC,CASSPTGGYETQYF
TRBJ2-7,TRBV19,NA,16,TGTGCCAGTAGTATAGGCGGGCGCGGTGCCTCCTACGAGCAGTACTTC,CASSIGGRGASYEQYF
TRBJ1-5,TRBV19,NA,14,TGTGCCAGTAGTGAACAGGATAGCAATCAGCCCCAGCATTTT,CASSEQDSNQPQHF
TRBJ1-1,TRBV19,NA,14,TGTGCCAGTAGTATAGTGCAGGGGAGCACTGAAGCTTTCTTT,CASSIVQGSTEAFF
TRBJ2-3,TRBV4-3,NA,16,TGCGCCAGCAGCCAAGATGGAGCCCTTAGCACAGATACGCAGTATTTT,CASSQDGALSTDTQYF
TRBJ2-2,TRBV5-6,NA,13,TGTGCCAGCAGCTTGTATCACACCGGGGAGCTGTTTTTT,CASSLYHTGELFF
TRBJ2-3,TRBV4-2,TRBD2,17,TGTGCCAGCAGCCCAGACTGGCTAGCGGGGGGAACAGATACGCAGTATTTT,CASSPDWLAGGTDTQYF
TRBJ1-1,TRBV5-1,NA,16,TGCGCCAGCAGCTTCGCCGGAGTGTTGGCGAACACTGAAGCTTTCTTT,CASSFAGVLANTEAFF
TRBJ1-4,TRBV2,NA,13,TGTGCCAGCAGGGACAAGGATAATGAAAAACTGTTTTTT,CASRDKDNEKLFF
TRBJ2-7,TRBV19,NA,13,TGTGCCAGTAGGCATAGAGGCCCCTCCGAGCAGTACTTC,CASRHRGPSEQYF
TRBJ2-7,TRBV27,TRBD2,14,TGTGCCAGCAGTTGGGGACTAGCGGACTACGAGCAGTACTTC,CASSWGLADYEQYF
TRBJ2-3,TRBV29-1,NA,18,TGCAGCGTTGAAGGGGTCCCCGGAGGGGTCCTGGGAAAAGATACGCAGTATTTT,CSVEGVPGGVLGKDTQYF
TRBJ2-1,TRBV10-1,NA,14,TGCGCCAGCAGTGAATCAGGGGACTACAATGAGCAGTTCTTC,CASSESGDYNEQFF
TRBJ2-1,TRBV7-8,TRBD1,15,TGTGCCAGCAGCTTCCTGAGACAGGGTTACAATGAGCAGTTCTTC,CASSFLRQGYNEQFF
TRBJ2-2,TRBV2,TRBD1,14,TGTGCCAGCAGTGAAGACAGGGGAACCGGGGAGCTGTTTTTT,CASSEDRGTGELFF
TRBJ2-2,TRBV15,NA,16,TGTGCCACCAGCAGTGGGACGGGAGTCGTCACCGGGGAGCTGTTTTTT,CATSSGTGVVTGELFF
TRBJ1-2,TRBV9,NA,16,TGTGCCAGCAGCGTCCAAAAGGTCGAGGATCTTTATGGCTACACCTTC,CASSVQKVEDLYGYTF
TRBJ1-1,TRBV27,NA,13,TGTGCCAGCAGTTTAATCAGGGAATCTGAAGCTTTCTTT,CASSLIRESEAFF
TRBJ1-3,TRBV10-3,NA,15,TGTGCCATCGGAGAATGGGGCAGGGGAGGAAACACCATATATTTT,CAIGEWGRGGNTIYF
TRBJ2-3,TRBV7-3,NA,16,TGTGCCAGCAGCTTAACCGGGAGTACGGGCACAGATACGCAGTATTTT,CASSLTGSTGTDTQYF
TRBJ2-7,TRBV15,NA,15,TGTGCCACCAGCAGAGGCCCGGGTTCCCCCTACGAGCAGTACTTC,CATSRGPGSPYEQYF
TRBJ1-5,TRBV28,NA,17,TGTGCCAGCAGTTTACCCCCAGGGAGGGACCCCCATCAGCCCCAGCATTTT,CASSLPPGRDPHQPQHF
TRBJ1-2,TRBV11-2,TRBD1,14,TGTGCCAGCAGCCCCGACAGGGATCCGTATGGCTACACCTTC,CASSPDRDPYGYTF
TRBJ2-3,TRBV15,TRBD2,18,TGTGCCACCAGCAGAGATACAGGGCTAGCGGGTTCCACAGATACGCAGTATTTT,CATSRDTGLAGSTDTQYF